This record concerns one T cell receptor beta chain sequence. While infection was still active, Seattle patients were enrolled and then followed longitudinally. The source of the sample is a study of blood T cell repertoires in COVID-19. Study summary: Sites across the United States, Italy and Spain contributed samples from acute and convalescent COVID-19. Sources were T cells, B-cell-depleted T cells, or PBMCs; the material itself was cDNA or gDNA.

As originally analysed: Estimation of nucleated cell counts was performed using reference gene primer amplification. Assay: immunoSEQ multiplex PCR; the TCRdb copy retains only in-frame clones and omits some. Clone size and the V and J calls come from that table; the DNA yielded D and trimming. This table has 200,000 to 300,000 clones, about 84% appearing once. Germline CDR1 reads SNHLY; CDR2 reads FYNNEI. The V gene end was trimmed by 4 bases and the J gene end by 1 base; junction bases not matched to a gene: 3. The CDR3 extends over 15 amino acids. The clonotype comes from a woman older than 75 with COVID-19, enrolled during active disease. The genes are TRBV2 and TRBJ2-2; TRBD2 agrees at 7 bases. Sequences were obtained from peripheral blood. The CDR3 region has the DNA TGTGCCAGCAGTGGGGAGGGTCGGAACACCGGGGAGCTGTTTTTT. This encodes CASSGEGRNTGELFF.